This T cell receptor (beta chain) was observed in a study of shared clonotypes between healthy human individuals. Sequenced by immunoSEQ multiplex PCR; TCRdb stores in-frame clones only, minus some. The sample has about 1 million clones; approximately 76% are singletons. None of the donors, who were healthy HIV-negative adults, had recently had acute infections or vaccinations. This CDR3 has 14 residues. The germline V gene has CDR1 SGHAT and CDR2 FQNNGV. Germline trimming cut 4 bases from V and 7 bases from J; bases unmatched to any gene: 5. General observations from the study: When compared with the clonotypes that were shared by all four sorted-subset donors, the non-shared clonotypes turned out to have lower generation probabilities.

About this clone itself: Its antigen is not identified.

The gene calls are TRBV11-2 and TRBJ1-3; the match to TRBD1 covers 9 bases. Sequences were obtained from memory CD4+ T cells sorted from blood. Subset: CD45RA-negative fraction. This clonotype originated in a man aged 18-30 years in good health. The CDR3 protein is CASSSGQGGNTIYF. The CDR3 DNA follows: TGTGCCAGCAGCTCGGGACAGGGTGGTAACACCATATATTTT. Filled out from reference TRBV11-2 and TRBJ1-3, the complete variable domain reads EAGVAQSPRYKIIEKRQSVAFWCNPISGHATLYWYQQILGQGPKLLIQFQNNGVVDDSQLPKDRFSAERLKGVDSTLKIQPAKLEDSAVYLCASSSGQGGNTIYFGEGSWLTVV.